This T cell receptor (beta chain) was documented in a study of cytomegalovirus exposure and HLA in healthy donors. J gave up 4 bases and V 6 bases, and 4 bases lay outside the gene matches. CDR1 is SQVTM, CDR2 ANQGSEA, per germline. The CDR3 is made up of 13 amino acids. The sample holds a few counts of this clone. PCR employed 60 Vbeta and 13 Jbeta primers. Produced via immunoSEQ multiplex PCR; TCRdb's table is partial and in-frame only. The sample carries about 110,000 clones, approximately 66% recorded once. The chain uses TRBV29-1 and TRBJ1-2, with 11 bases identical to TRBD1. This TCR came from a man in his forties in good health and CMV-seropositive. Sequences were obtained from PBMCs. CDR3 sequence: CSVRTGGAYGYTF. CDR3 sequence (DNA): TGCAGCGTCCGGACAGGGGGCGCCTATGGCTACACCTTC.